The 16 T cell receptor beta chains in this list originate from one sample, sequenced in a study of cytomegalovirus exposure and HLA in healthy donors (dated by TCRdb to the late 2010s). Receptor amplification or capture employed the immunoSEQ multiplex PCR assay. For the multiplex PCR, a mixture combining 60 forward primers for TCR Vbeta segments and 13 reverse primers for TCR Jbeta segments was used. TCRdb limited this immuneACCESS table to in-frame rearrangements with V and J called. A share of clones is missing; checked studies link under half to unresolved V genes, and the rest is unexplained. The sample table holds 110,000 to 150,000 clones, of which roughly 79% were seen once. Less than 3.5% of the sample rests with the top ten. The sequencing input was PBMCs. The receptors shown here come from a male donor in good health and CMV-seronegative.

The chain recombines TRBV9 with TRBJ1-3; 11 nucleotides match TRBD1. The junction had 7 bases not matched to a gene; V was cut back by 3 bases and J by 2 bases. Germline V CDR1 and CDR2: SGDLS, YYNGEE. The CDR3 runs to 17 residues. CDR3 region: CASSARVDRGPGNTIYF. The DNA for the CDR3 is TGTGCCAGCAGCGCGAGAGTGGACAGGGGGCCTGGAAACACCATATATTTT.

J is TRBJ2-7 and V is TRBV5-5; D gene uncertain. CDR3 size: 13 residues. Per germline, CDR1 SGHKS and CDR2 YYEKEE (reference sequence). V was pared by 3 bases and J by 2 bases, with 9 bases between. In nucleotides, the CDR3 is TGTGCCAGCAGCTCGGGTCCGGCCTACGAGCAGTACTTC. Translating gives CASSSGPAYEQYF.

J is TRBJ2-5 and V is TRBV11-2, with D possibly matching TRBD1 (5 bases). The V and J ends lost 5 bases and 2 bases respectively, with 12 bases between them. There are 14 residues in the CDR3. Germline V gene lookup returns CDR1 SGHAT and CDR2 FQNNGV. The CDR3 loop reads CASSQGARQETQYF. The CDR3 coding sequence is TGTGCCAGCAGCCAAGGGGCTAGACAAGAGACCCAGTACTTC.

This sequence joins TRBV4-3 and TRBJ1-5; D unresolved. V was trimmed by 1 base and J by 2 bases, leaving 15 bases between them. CDR3 size: 17 residues. Germline-derived CDR1 and CDR2 are LGHNA and YSLEER. The chain's CDR3 is CASSQAPRGSGNQPQHF. CDR3 DNA: TGCGCCAGCAGCCAAGCCCCACGCGGATCGGGCAATCAGCCCCAGCATTTT.

This clone came up once. The chain employs TRBV27 and TRBJ2-1, with TRBD1 matching over 7 bases. CDR3 length: 16 amino acids. The ends lost 2 bases at V and 0 bases at J; junction bases unmatched: 4. CDR1 MNHEY and CDR2 SMNVEV come from the germline V gene (reference sequence). The CDR3, as DNA: TGTGCCAGCAGTTTAATTTCAGGGGGCTCCTACAATGAGCAGTTCTTC. It codes for CASSLISGGSYNEQFF.

The chain has TRBV6-5 and TRBJ2-7; D not resolved. The V end was cut by 5 bases, the J end by 2 bases, with 13 bases between. The CDR3 length is 14 residues. Germline V CDR1 and CDR2: MNHEY, SVGAGI. The CDR3 nucleotides are TGTGCCAGCAGTAAACCGGGTTCCGCCTACGAGCAGTACTTC. It encodes CASSKPGSAYEQYF.

The V call is TRBV7-3, the J call TRBJ2-5; 9 bases are a match to TRBD1. The CDR3 totals 17 residues. From germline, CDR1 is SGHTA and CDR2 FQGTGA. The trim removed 2 bases at V and 1 base at J, leaving 8 bases unmatched. CDR3 protein: CASSLFSGTGTQETQYF. CDR3 coding DNA: TGTGCCAGCAGCTTATTTTCTGGGACAGGGACCCAAGAGACCCAGTACTTC.

The J gene is TRBJ1-2, the V gene TRBV5-1; 9 positions agree with TRBD1. This CDR3 contains 13 residues. V was pared by 4 bases and J by 7 bases, with 5 bases of the junction left unmatched. CDR1 and CDR2 (germline): SGHRS, YFSETQ. CDR3 bases: TGCGCCAGCAGCCAACAGGGGGCGGTTGGCTACACCTTC. It codes for CASSQQGAVGYTF. The full variable domain, in which reference TRBV5-1 and TRBJ1-2 provide the parts outside the CDR3, is KAGVTQTPRYLIKTRGQQVTLSCSPISGHRSVSWYQQTPGQGLQFLFEYFSETQRNKGNFPGRFSGRQFSNSRSEMNVSTLELGDSALYLCASSQQGAVGYTFGSGTRLTVV.

This clone was counted between two and nine times. The V gene is TRBV29-1, the J gene TRBJ2-7, with 7 bases matching TRBD2. V was clipped by 6 bases and J by 0 bases; unmatched bases: 2. Looked up from germline, CDR1 is SQVTM and CDR2 is ANQGSEA. CDR3 length equals 12 residues. The CDR3 bases are TGCAGCGTGGGCGGGGGCTCCTACGAGCAGTACTTC. Translated, it gives CSVGGGSYEQYF.

The chain is built from TRBV6-1 and TRBJ2-7; 7 bases map to TRBD1. The V gene end was trimmed by 5 bases and the J gene end by 3 bases; junction bases not matched to a gene: 7. The germline V gene encodes CDR1 MNHNS and CDR2 SASEGT. This CDR3 is built from 14 residues. The DNA for the CDR3 is TGTGCCAGCAGTTTCGACAGGGAAGGCTACGAGCAGTACTTC. Translating gives CASSFDREGYEQYF.

The chain combines TRBV27 with TRBJ2-3, with 11 nucleotides matching TRBD2. Germline V gene lookup returns CDR1 MNHEY and CDR2 SMNVEV (reference sequence). The CDR3 totals 16 residues. Trimming at V came to 5 bases and at J to 2 bases, leaving 6 bases not matched to a gene. The CDR3 here is CASSPLAGGYTDTQYF. CDR3 nucleotides: TGTGCCAGCAGTCCCTTAGCGGGAGGGTACACAGATACGCAGTATTTT.

CDR3 loop: CASSAGRSAPLKSGYTF. The CDR3 DNA reads TGTGCCAGCAGTGCTGGCAGATCCGCCCCATTAAAATCTGGCTACACCTTC. This rearrangement joins TRBV2 to TRBJ1-2; no clear D. The CDR3 length is 17 residues. Between the trimmed V and J ends, which lost 4 bases and 7 bases, there was a span of 25 bases. CDR1 is SNHLY, CDR2 FYNNEI, per germline.

This chain joins TRBV27 and TRBJ1-2; TRBD1 matches 12 bases. Germline-derived CDR1 and CDR2 are MNHEY and SMNVEV (reference sequence). The trim removed 2 bases at V and 8 bases at J, leaving 9 bases unmatched. The CDR3 has 16 residues. This chain's CDR3 is CASSLDPGQGAVGYTF. The CDR3 DNA is TGTGCCAGCAGTTTAGATCCGGGACAGGGGGCCGTGGGCTACACCTTC.

The chain employs TRBV27 and TRBJ2-1, with D unclear. V shed 2 bases and J shed 8 bases, with 10 bases lying between them. The CDR3 is 13 amino acids. CDR1 is MNHEY and CDR2 is SMNVEV in the germline V gene (reference sequence). The CDR3 sequence: CASSLSLGYEQFF. The CDR3 nucleotides read TGTGCCAGCAGTTTAAGTCTCGGGTATGAGCAGTTCTTC.

The V gene is TRBV27, the J gene TRBJ1-4, with 7 bases that match TRBD1. CDR3 length: 15 residues. V was pared by 3 bases and J by 7 bases, with 8 bases of the junction left unmatched. The germline V gene encodes CDR1 MNHEY and CDR2 SMNVEV (reference sequence). The CDR3 bases are TGTGCCAGCAGTTTCTTACAGGGGAGTGGTGAAAAACTGTTTTTT. This translates into CASSFLQGSGEKLFF.

Concerning this clone itself: One end of the junction fails to match germline, which may point to a read error. The chain links TRBV6-5 to TRBJ1-2; D remains unclear. This CDR3 comprises 11 residues. Germline V gives CDR1 MNHEY, CDR2 SVGAGI. This chain's CDR3 is CAGYQDYGYPF. CDR3 DNA sequence: TGTGCCGGCTATCAAGACTATGGCTACCCCTTC.